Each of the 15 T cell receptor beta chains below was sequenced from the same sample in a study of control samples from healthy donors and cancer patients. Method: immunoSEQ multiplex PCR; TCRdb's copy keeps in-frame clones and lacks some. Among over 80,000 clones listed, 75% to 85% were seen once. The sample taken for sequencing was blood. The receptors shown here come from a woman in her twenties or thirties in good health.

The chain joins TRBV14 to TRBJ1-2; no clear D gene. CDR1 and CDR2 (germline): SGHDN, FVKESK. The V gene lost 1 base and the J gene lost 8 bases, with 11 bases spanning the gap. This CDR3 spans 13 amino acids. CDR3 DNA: TGTGCCAGCAGCCAAGTAAGAGGAAGCGGCTACACCTTC. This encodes CASSQVRGSGYTF. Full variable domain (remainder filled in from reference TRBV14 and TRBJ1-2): EAGVTQFPSHSVIEKGQTVTLRCDPISGHDNLYWYRRVMGKEIKFLLHFVKESKQDESGMPNNRFLAERTGGTYSTLKVQPAELEDSGVYFCASSQVRGSGYTFGSGTRLTVV.

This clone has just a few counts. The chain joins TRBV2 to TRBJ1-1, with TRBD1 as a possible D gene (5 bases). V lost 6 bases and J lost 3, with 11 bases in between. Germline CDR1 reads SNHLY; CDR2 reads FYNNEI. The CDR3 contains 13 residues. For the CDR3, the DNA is TGTGCCAGCAGCTTGACAGCCTACACTGAAGCTTTCTTT. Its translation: CASSLTAYTEAFF.

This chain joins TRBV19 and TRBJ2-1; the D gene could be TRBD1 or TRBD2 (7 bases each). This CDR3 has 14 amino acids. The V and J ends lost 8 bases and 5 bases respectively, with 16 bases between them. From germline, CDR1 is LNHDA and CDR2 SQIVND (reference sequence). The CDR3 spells CASEGRGQDNEQFF. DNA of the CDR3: TGTGCCAGTGAGGGGAGGGGGCAGGACAATGAGCAGTTCTTC.

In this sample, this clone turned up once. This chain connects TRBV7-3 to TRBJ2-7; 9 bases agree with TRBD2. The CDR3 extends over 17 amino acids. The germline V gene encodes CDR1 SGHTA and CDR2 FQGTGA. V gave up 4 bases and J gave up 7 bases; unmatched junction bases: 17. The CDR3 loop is CASSSRLSSGGFGEQYF. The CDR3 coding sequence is TGTGCCAGCAGCTCCCGACTGAGTAGCGGGGGATTCGGTGAGCAGTACTTC.

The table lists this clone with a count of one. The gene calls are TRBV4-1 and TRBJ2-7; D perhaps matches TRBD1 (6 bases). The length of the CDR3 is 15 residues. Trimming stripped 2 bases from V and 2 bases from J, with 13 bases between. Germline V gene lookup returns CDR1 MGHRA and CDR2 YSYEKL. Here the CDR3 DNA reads TGCGCCAGCAGCCAACCCGACAGGAGGACCTACGAGCAGTACTTC. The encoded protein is CASSQPDRRTYEQYF.

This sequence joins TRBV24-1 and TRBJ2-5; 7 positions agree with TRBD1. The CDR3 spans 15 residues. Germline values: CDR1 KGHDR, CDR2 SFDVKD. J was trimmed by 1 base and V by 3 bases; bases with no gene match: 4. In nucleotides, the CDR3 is TGTGCCACCAGTGATGGACAGGCCCTCCAAGAGACCCAGTACTTC. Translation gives CATSDGQALQETQYF.

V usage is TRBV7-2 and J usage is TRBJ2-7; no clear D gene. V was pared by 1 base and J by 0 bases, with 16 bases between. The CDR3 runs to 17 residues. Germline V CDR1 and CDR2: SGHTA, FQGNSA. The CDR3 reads CASSLGSLGRPSYEQYF. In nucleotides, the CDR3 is TGTGCCAGCAGCTTAGGTAGTCTGGGCAGGCCCTCCTACGAGCAGTACTTC.

The CDR3 DNA sequence: TGCGCCAGCAGCCAAGATCCACAGGGCGATACCTATGGCTACACCTTC. This gives the protein CASSQDPQGDTYGYTF. The rearrangement links TRBV4-1 to TRBJ1-2, with D tentatively TRBD1 (6 bases). The germline CDR1 and CDR2 sequences are MGHRA and YSYEKL. The germline V and J ends were trimmed by 0 bases and 4 bases, with 15 bases remaining between them. This CDR3 spans 16 amino acids.

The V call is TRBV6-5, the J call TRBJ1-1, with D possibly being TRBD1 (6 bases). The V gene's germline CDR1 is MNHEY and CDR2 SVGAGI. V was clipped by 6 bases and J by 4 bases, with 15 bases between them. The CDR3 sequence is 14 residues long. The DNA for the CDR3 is TGTGCCAGCAGACCCGGACAGCGAAGCACTGAAGCTTTCTTT. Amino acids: CASRPGQRSTEAFF.

The CDR3 coding sequence is TGTGCCACCAGCGGCTCCGTGGCGGGGGGGCGGGGAGATACGCAGTATTTT. It yields the protein CATSGSVAGGRGDTQYF. The rearrangement uses TRBV15 and TRBJ2-3, with 9 bases fitting TRBD2. The ends lost 5 bases at V and 5 bases at J; junction bases unmatched: 14. This CDR3 is 17 amino acids long. CDR1 LNHNV and CDR2 YYDKDF come from the germline V gene (reference sequence).

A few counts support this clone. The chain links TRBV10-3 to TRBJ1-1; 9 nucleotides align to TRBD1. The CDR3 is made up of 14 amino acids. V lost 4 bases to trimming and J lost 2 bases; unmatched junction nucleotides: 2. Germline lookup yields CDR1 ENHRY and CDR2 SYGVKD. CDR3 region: CAISGDRDNTEAFF. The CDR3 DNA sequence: TGTGCCATCAGTGGGGACAGGGACAACACTGAAGCTTTCTTT.

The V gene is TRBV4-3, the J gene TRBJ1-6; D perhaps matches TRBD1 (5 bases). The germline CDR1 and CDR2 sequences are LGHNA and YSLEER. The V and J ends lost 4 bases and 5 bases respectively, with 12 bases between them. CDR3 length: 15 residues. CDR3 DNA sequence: TGCGCCAGCAGCCCGACCGCGGGGGATAATTCACCCCTCCACTTT. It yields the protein CASSPTAGDNSPLHF.

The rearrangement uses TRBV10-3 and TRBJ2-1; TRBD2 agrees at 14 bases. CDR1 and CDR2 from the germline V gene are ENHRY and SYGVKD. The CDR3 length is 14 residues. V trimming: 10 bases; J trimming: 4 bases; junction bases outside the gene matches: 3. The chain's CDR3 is CASGTSGGYNEQFF. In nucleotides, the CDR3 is TGTGCCAGCGGGACTAGCGGGGGATACAATGAGCAGTTCTTC.

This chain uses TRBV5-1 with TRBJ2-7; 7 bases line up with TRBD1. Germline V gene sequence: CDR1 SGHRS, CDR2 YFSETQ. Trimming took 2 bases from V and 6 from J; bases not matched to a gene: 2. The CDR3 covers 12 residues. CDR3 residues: CASSLAGGEQYF. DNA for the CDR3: TGCGCCAGCAGCTTAGCAGGGGGCGAGCAGTACTTC.

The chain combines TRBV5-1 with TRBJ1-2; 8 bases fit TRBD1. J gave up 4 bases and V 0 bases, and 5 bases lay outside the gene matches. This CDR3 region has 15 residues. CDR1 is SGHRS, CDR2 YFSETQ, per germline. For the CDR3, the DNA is TGCGCCAGCAGCTTGGATGGACAGGGATCCTATGGCTACACCTTC. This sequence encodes CASSLDGQGSYGYTF. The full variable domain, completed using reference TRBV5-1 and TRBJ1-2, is KAGVTQTPRYLIKTRGQQVTLSCSPISGHRSVSWYQQTPGQGLQFLFEYFSETQRNKGNFPGRFSGRQFSNSRSEMNVSTLELGDSALYLCASSLDGQGSYGYTFGSGTRLTVV.